This TCR beta chain comes out of a study of T cells in Graves' hyperthyroidism and ophthalmopathy. V lost 3 bases to trimming and J lost 8 bases, with 13 bases between them. This CDR3 has 12 amino acids. The germline gives CDR1 DFQATT, CDR2 SNEGSKA (reference sequence). TCR beta CDR3 regions were amplified from RNA. An initial round of RT-PCR targeting the TCR CDR3 relied on the HTBI primer set. TCRdb fed the multiplex PCR reads into MiXCR, producing one record per CDR3 protein. This table has 530,000 or so distinct CDR3 sequences, about half appearing once. This clonotype came up many times. The genes are TRBV20-1 and TRBJ2-5; D is unresolved. The clonotype comes from a woman aged 18-29 years with Graves' hyperthyroidism. Sequencing was performed on peripheral blood or thyroid tissue (not recorded which). CDR3: CSARVPARTQYF. CDR3 sequence (DNA): TGCAGTGCTAGGGTTCCGGCGAGAACCCAGTACTTC.